This T cell receptor beta chain was identified during a study of shared clonotypes between healthy human individuals. Looking at the study overall: Each donor's CD8 memory used one plate, CD8 naive two, each CD4 subset three. Study results and limitations: Investigators expected sequencing depth to affect clonotype sharing among donors. Clonotypes that were shared across a handful of donors made up around 5% of naive CD4 clonotypes.

Data came from immunoSEQ multiplex PCR; TCRdb stores just in-frame clones and leaves some out. The sample includes approximately 710,000 clones, around 90% of them seen just once. Unmatched junction bases numbered 14, after V lost 6 bases and J lost 1 base. Germline CDR1 is LNHDA and CDR2 is SQIVND (reference sequence). The CDR3 consists of 17 residues. As concerns this clone: Its specificity is unknown.

CD8 memory was a combination of CD45RO+ cells and CCR7-negative CD45RA+ TemRA cells. The clonotype was recovered from a man aged 18 to 29 in good health. Some clones in this sample may be carry-over from other donors' samples. Specimen: memory CD8+ T cells from PBMCs. Indicated subset: CD45RO+ cells pooled with CCR7-negative TemRA cells. This rearrangement joins TRBV19 to TRBJ1-1, with 7 bases lining up with TRBD1. This CDR3 reads CASSKLIGTVRNTEAFF. The CDR3 DNA follows: TGTGCCAGTAGCAAACTGATCGGGACAGTGAGGAACACTGAAGCTTTCTTT. Based on the CDR3 plus reference TRBV19 and TRBJ1-1, the full variable domain is DGGITQSPKYLFRKEGQNVTLSCEQNLNHDAMYWYRQDPGQGLRLIYYSQIVNDFQKGDIAEGYSVSREKKESFPLTVTSAQKNPTAFYLCASSKLIGTVRNTEAFFGQGTRLTVV.